Listed below are T cell receptor beta chains from one sample, sequenced in a study of blood T cell repertoires in COVID-19. Repertoires were generated with immunoSEQ multiplex PCR, while TCRdb's copy carries only in-frame clones and drops some. The data show roughly 250,000 clones, with approximately 90% seen just once and 2.5% to 3.5% held by the top ten. The specimen sequenced was PBMCs or T cells enriched from blood (not recorded which). These receptors originate from a woman aged 45-65 years who had recovered from COVID-19. Both conserved end residues are part of each CDR3. The order of the fields is D gene, V gene, J gene, CDR3 protein. The D gene is left open where the match is weak.

NA	TRBV11-2	TRBJ1-6	CASRVLRENSPLHF
TRBD1	TRBV2	TRBJ1-6	CASSPSGTGTGVSPLHF
NA	TRBV5-1	TRBJ1-4	CASSLEGSSTNEKLFF
NA	TRBV6-5	TRBJ2-2	CATHRGGNTGELFF
NA	TRBV18	TRBJ2-6	CASSPLSGANVLTF
NA	TRBV5-1	TRBJ2-1	CASSLGRGLSSYNEQFF
TRBD2	TRBV7-9	TRBJ2-1	CASSYILAGGPDNEQFF
NA	TRBV19	TRBJ2-7	CASSIDRVNYEQYF
NA	TRBV7-9	TRBJ1-1	CASSFGQGKAFF
NA	TRBV6-5	TRBJ2-7	CASSSPMSRGVYEQYF
TRBD2	TRBV30	TRBJ2-7	CAWSIAGVGEQYF
NA	TRBV19	TRBJ2-1	CASSANKWQTYNEQFF
TRBD1	TRBV6-2/TRBV6-3	TRBJ1-1	CASSPRDRAPDAEAFF
TRBD2	TRBV11-3	TRBJ2-5	CASSLAGGKTQYF
NA	TRBV29-1	TRBJ1-1	CSVRTLRNTEAFF
TRBD1	TRBV4-1	TRBJ1-6	CASSQEPSTGLNSPLHF
NA	TRBV18	TRBJ1-4	CASSPLGGTGDEKLFF
NA	TRBV28	TRBJ1-2	CASSLGQGSWGYTF
NA	TRBV7-9	TRBJ1-6	CASSTESRASPLHF
NA	TRBV19	TRBJ1-1	CASSIIGGDTEAFF
TRBD1	TRBV4-2	TRBJ2-2	CASSQAIRGRLTGELFF
NA	TRBV19	TRBJ2-6	CASMSREGNSGANVLTF
TRBD1	TRBV19	TRBJ2-3	CASRIGTGGPDTQYF
NA	TRBV25-1	TRBJ2-5	CASSEGAKETQYF
NA	TRBV29-1	TRBJ1-1	CSATEPGGNTEAFF